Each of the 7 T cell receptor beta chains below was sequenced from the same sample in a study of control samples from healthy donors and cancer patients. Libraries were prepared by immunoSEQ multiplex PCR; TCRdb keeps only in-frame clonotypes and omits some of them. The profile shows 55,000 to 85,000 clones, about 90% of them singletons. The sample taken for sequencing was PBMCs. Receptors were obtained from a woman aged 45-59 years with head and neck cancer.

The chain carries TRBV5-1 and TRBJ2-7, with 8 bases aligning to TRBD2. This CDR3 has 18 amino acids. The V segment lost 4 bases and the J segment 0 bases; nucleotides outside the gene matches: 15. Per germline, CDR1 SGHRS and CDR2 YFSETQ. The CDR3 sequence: CASSPGREGSSSSYEQYF. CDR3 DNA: TGCGCCAGCAGCCCGGGACGGGAGGGCTCTAGTAGCTCCTACGAGCAGTACTTC.

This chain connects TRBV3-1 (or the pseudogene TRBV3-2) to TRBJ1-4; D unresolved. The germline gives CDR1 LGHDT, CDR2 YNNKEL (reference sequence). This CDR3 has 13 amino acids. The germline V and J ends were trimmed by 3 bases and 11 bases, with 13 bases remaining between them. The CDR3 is CASSQRGPGKLFF. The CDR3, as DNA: TGTGCCAGCAGCCAGAGAGGACCTGGGAAACTGTTTTTT.

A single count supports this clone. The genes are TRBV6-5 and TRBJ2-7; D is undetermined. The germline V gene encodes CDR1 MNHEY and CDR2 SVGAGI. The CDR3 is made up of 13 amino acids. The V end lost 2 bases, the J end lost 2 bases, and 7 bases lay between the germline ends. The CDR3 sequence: CASSYPGAYEQYF. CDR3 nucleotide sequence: TGTGCCAGCAGTTACCCTGGAGCCTACGAGCAGTACTTC.

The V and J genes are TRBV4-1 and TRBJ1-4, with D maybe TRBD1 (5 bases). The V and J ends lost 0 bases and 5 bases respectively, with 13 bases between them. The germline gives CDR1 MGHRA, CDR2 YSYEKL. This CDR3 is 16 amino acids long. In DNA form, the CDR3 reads TGCGCCAGCAGCCAAGAAGGGCGGGGGGAGAATGAAAAACTGTTTTTT. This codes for CASSQEGRGENEKLFF.

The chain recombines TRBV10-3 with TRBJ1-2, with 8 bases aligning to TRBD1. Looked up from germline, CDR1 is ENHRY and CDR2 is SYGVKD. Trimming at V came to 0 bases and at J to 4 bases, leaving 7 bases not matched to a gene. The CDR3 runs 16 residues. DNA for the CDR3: TGTGCCATCAGTGAGTCCTTGGCAGGGGGCAGCTATGGCTACACCTTC. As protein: CAISESLAGGSYGYTF.

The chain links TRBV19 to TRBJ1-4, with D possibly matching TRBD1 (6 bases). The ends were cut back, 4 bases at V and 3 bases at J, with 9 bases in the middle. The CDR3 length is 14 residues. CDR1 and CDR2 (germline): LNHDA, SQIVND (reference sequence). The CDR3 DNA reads TGTGCCAGTAGTACGGCAGGGGCTAATGAAAAACTGTTTTTT. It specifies CASSTAGANEKLFF.

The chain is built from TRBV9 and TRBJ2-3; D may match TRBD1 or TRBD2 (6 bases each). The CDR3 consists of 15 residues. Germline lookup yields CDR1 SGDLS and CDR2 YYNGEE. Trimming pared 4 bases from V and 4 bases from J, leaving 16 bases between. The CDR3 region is CASSIDRRGADTQYF. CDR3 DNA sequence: TGTGCCAGCAGCATTGACAGGCGGGGCGCAGATACGCAGTATTTT.